The source of this T cell receptor (beta chain) is a study of breast tumors, draining lymph nodes, adjacent tissues. The CDR3 is 14 residues long. V trimming: 6 bases; J trimming: 12 bases; junction bases outside the gene matches: 15. The germline V gene encodes CDR1 SGHRS and CDR2 YFSETQ. With regard to this clonotype: Its antigen is currently unknown. This may stem from a read error, because a much larger clone lies one nucleotide away.

The lymph nodes were axillary draining lymph nodes from breast cancer patients. Findings and caveats of the study: Most tumor T cells seemingly derive from lymph node, then expand in tumor.

TCRdb called the multiplex PCR reads again in MiXCR, with one record for every CDR3 protein. The sample has 130,000 or so distinct CDR3 sequences, around 24% seen once. The V and J genes are TRBV5-1 and TRBJ2-1, with 7 bases fitting TRBD2. The clonotype originates from a female donor with breast cancer. Some clones in this sample may be carry-over from other donors' samples. Sequenced input: axillary lymph node tissue. The CDR3 region has the DNA TGCGCCAGCAAAAACGCGGGAGCTTGGCATGGGCAGTTCTTC. Amino acids: CASKNAGAWHGQFF.